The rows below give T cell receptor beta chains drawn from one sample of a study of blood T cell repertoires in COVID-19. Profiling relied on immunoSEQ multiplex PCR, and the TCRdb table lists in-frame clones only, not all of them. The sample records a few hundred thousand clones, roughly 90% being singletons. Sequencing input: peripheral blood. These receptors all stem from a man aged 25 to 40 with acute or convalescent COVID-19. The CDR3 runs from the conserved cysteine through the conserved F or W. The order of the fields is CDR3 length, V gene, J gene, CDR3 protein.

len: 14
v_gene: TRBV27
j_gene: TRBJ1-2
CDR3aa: CASSPVDRGDGYTF

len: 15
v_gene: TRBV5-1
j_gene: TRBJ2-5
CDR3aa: CASSPRTSGQETQYF

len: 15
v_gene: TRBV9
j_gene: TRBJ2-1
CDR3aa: CASSVSRWDNNEQFF

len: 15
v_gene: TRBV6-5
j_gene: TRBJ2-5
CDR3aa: CASSYLAGVRETQYF

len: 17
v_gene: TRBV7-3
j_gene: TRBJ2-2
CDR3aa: CASSLYWTGEKAGELFF

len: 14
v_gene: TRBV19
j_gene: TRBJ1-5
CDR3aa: CASSIPGSGQPQHF

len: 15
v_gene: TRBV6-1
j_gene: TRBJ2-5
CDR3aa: CASSELAGGQETQYF

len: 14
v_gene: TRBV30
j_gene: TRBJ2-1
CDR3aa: CAWRAMGLLNEQFF

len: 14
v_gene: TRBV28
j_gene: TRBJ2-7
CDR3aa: CASNRADSSYEQYF

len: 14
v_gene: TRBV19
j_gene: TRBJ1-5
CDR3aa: CASSYPGENQPQHF

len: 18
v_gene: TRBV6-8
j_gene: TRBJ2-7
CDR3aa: CASSYSSINVYLSREQYF

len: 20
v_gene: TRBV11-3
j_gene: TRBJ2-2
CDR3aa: CASSLVGTSRSSGYTGELFF

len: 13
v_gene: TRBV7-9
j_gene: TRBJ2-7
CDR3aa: CASSSPPRSEQYF

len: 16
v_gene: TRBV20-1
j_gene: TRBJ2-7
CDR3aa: CSASGQGTVPSLEQYF

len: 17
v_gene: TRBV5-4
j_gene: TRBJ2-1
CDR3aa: CASSLGTGTRRGGEQFF

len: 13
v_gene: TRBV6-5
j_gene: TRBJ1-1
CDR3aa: CASTGQGRTEAFF

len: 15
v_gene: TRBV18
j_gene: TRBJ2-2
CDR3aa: CASSRDFLNTGELFF

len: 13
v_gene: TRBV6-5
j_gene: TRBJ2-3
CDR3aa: CASREGSVDTQYF

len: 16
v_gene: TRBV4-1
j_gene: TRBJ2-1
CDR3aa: CASSPEGTWSYNEQFF

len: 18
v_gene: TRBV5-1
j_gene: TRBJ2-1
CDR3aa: CASSLKSRVGTGYNEQFF

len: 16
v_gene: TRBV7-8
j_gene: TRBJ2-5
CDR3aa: CASSPSRAGGLETQYF

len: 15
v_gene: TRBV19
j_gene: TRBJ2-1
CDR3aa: CASSMGGGSYNEQFF

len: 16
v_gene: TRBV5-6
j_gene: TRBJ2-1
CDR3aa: CASSLAPGASYNEQFF

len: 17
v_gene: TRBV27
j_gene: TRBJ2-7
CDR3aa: CASSSLGLDGWSYEQYF

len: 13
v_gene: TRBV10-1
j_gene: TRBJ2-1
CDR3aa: CASSRDRDNEQFF

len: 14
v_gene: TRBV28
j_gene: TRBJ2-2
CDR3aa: CASIGRGRGGELFF